This T cell receptor beta chain was identified in a study of early T cells in non-severe SARS-CoV-2 infection. Whole-study findings and limits: CD4 and private specificities were missed by VDJdb matching, which favored anti-spike CD8 responses.

MiXCR, applied by TCRdb to the 5' RACE reads, yields one record per CDR3 protein. The table shows about 83,000 distinct CDR3 sequences, with about 10% occurring only once. Germline values: CDR1 SGHRS, CDR2 YFSETQ. The CDR3 covers 16 residues. With V trimmed by 0 bases and J by 2 bases, 2 bases remained unmatched. In this sample, this clonotype turned up many times. The antigen is not known. This TCR was sampled from an adult who was a healthcare worker with PCR-confirmed SARS-CoV-2 infection or an uninfected control (not recorded which). J is TRBJ2-2 and V is TRBV5-1; TRBD2 matches at 9 bases. This sample comprised whole blood, obtained at baseline. The CDR3, as DNA: TGCGCCAGCAGCTTGGGGCTAGCGGGAAACACCGGGGAGCTGTTTTTT. Encoded protein: CASSLGLAGNTGELFF.